Listed here is a single TCR beta chain. Antigen: not known. The data were taken from a study of cytomegalovirus exposure and HLA in healthy donors. Overall study context: An earlier analysis identified more than 95 million unique TCR beta sequences in 150 million to 200 million T cells.

Notes on the study in general: Most TCR sequences were seen very rarely across donors, but some public TCRs occurred in many. With later analysis, a missense DCLRE1C variant became linked to TCR beta V- and J-gene trimming.

PCR used 60 Vbeta primers and 13 Jbeta primers. Clones were sequenced by immunoSEQ multiplex PCR, and TCRdb holds only the in-frame ones, with some missing. The profile covers roughly 160,000 clones, with less than 90% appearing a single time and around 0.93% taken by the ten largest. Sequencing was performed on PBMCs. The TCR comes from a man between 25 and 39 years old in good health and CMV-seronegative.

The CDR3 bases are TGTGCCACCGAACCCGGGACAGGGGACACCGGGGAGCTGTTTTTT. This translates into CATEPGTGDTGELFF. V is TRBV19 and J is TRBJ2-2; TRBD1 aligns across 10 bases. The CDR3 contains 15 residues. With 10 bases clipped from V and 3 bases from J, the junction kept 8 bases outside the gene matches. Per germline, CDR1 LNHDA and CDR2 SQIVND (reference sequence). The full variable domain, with the rest looked up from reference TRBV19 and TRBJ2-2, is DGGITQSPKYLFRKEGQNVTLSCEQNLNHDAMYWYRQDPGQGLRLIYYSQIVNDFQKGDIAEGYSVSREKKESFPLTVTSAQKNPTAFYLCATEPGTGDTGELFFGEGSRLTVL.